This section outlines one T cell receptor (beta chain) sequence together with its context. Its antigen is as yet unknown. V trimming: 7 bases; J trimming: 6 bases; junction bases outside the gene matches: 4. Germline V gene sequence: CDR1 GTSNPN, CDR2 SVGIG (reference sequence). The CDR3 sequence is 13 residues long. This record belongs to a study of cytomegalovirus exposure and HLA in healthy donors. Turning to the study itself: A preliminary data release comprised roughly 80 million unique TCRs obtained from HLA-typed donors.

Study-wide findings and caveats: Later findings reportedly placed an Asian-associated ancestry cluster below the roughly 700-donor mean for N-insertions. A later look showed TCR association rates differing by HLA locus, highest for DRB1 and lowest for HLA-C.

PCR involved 60 Vbeta and 13 Jbeta primers. Sequencing used immunoSEQ multiplex PCR; TCRdb keeps in-frame clones, though not all of them. The repertoire has under 200,000 clones, around four fifths of them found once; the top ten carry approximately 1.3%. This receptor was taken from a man in his thirties or forties in good health and CMV-seronegative. Sequenced material: PBMCs. The chain uses TRBV30 and TRBJ2-2, with TRBD2 matching 11 bases. Written as DNA, the CDR3 is TGTGCCTTTAGCGGGAGGGCCGCCGGGGAGCTGTTTTTT. Translated, it gives CAFSGRAAGELFF.